Below, 20 T cell receptor beta chains from the same sample are listed, as sequenced in a study of cytomegalovirus exposure and HLA in healthy donors. Sequenced by immunoSEQ multiplex PCR; TCRdb stores in-frame clones only, minus some. Found here are roughly 120,000 clones, around nine tenths of them singletons; the top ten hold 4.4%. Sequenced: PBMCs. The receptors were gathered from a man younger than 35 in good health and CMV-seropositive.

J is TRBJ1-3 and V is TRBV7-9, with 8 bases matching TRBD1. Trimming cost V 4 bases and J 0 bases; bases outside gene matches: 5. The CDR3 extends over 16 amino acids. Germline CDR1 is SEHNR and CDR2 is FQNEAQ (reference sequence). CDR3 coding DNA: TGTGCCAGCAGCTCCCGGACAGGGCACTCTGGAAACACCATATATTTT. Translating it yields CASSSRTGHSGNTIYF.

V is TRBV5-1 and J is TRBJ1-1, with D perhaps TRBD1 (6 bases). CDR3 size: 12 residues. Between the trimmed V and J ends, which lost 7 bases and 3 bases, there was a span of 10 bases. Germline V gives CDR1 SGHRS, CDR2 YFSETQ. DNA of the CDR3: TGCGCCAGCTACAACAGGGACACTGAAGCTTTCTTT. Translated, it gives CASYNRDTEAFF. Combining the CDR3 with reference TRBV5-1 and TRBJ1-1 gives the whole variable domain KAGVTQTPRYLIKTRGQQVTLSCSPISGHRSVSWYQQTPGQGLQFLFEYFSETQRNKGNFPGRFSGRQFSNSRSEMNVSTLELGDSALYLCASYNRDTEAFFGQGTRLTVV.

The chain has TRBV7-9 and TRBJ1-1; 8 bases match TRBD1. V shed 1 base, J shed 3 bases, and the junction held 4 bases outside the gene matches. Germline loops: CDR1 SEHNR, CDR2 FQNEAQ (reference sequence). There are 15 residues in the CDR3. CDR3: CASSLGPGGDTEAFF. The DNA of the CDR3 is TGTGCCAGCAGCTTAGGTCCAGGGGGCGACACTGAAGCTTTCTTT.

The rearrangement joins TRBV6-5 to TRBJ2-3; D may be TRBD2 (6 bases). Looked up from germline, CDR1 is MNHEY and CDR2 is SVGAGI. V lost 6 bases to trimming and J lost 7 bases, with 14 bases between them. This CDR3 spans 13 amino acids. The CDR3: CASSLAEGYTQYF. Here the CDR3 DNA reads TGTGCCAGCAGCCTCGCGGAGGGCTATACGCAGTATTTT.

V gene TRBV5-8 combines with J gene TRBJ1-2; the D is unclear. Germline V gives CDR1 SGHTS, CDR2 YDEGEE. The CDR3 is made up of 13 amino acids. The V and J ends lost 6 bases and 7 bases respectively, with 16 bases between them. CDR3 DNA sequence: TGTGCCAGCAACCCAATCTCGGGTTCTGGCTACACCTTC. Amino acid sequence: CASNPISGSGYTF.

V usage is TRBV7-9 and J usage is TRBJ2-1; D might be TRBD1 (5 bases). The CDR3 is 10 residues long. CDR1 SEHNR and CDR2 FQNEAQ come from the germline V gene (reference sequence). Trimming stripped 6 bases from V and 8 bases from J, with 5 bases between. The CDR3 here is CASRGDEQFF. The CDR3 DNA follows: TGTGCCAGCAGAGGGGATGAGCAGTTCTTC.

The CDR3 coding sequence is TGTGCCAGCAGCTTAGGCATGGCGGGGGGCAGAAACACCGGGGAGCTGTTTTTT. Amino acid sequence: CASSLGMAGGRNTGELFF. This sequence joins TRBV11-2 and TRBJ2-2, with 8 nucleotides matching TRBD2. CDR1 is SGHAT, CDR2 FQNNGV, per germline. CDR3 length equals 18 residues. V trimming: 1 base; J trimming: 2 bases; junction bases outside the gene matches: 9. The full variable domain, in which reference TRBV11-2 and TRBJ2-2 provide the parts outside the CDR3, is EAGVAQSPRYKIIEKRQSVAFWCNPISGHATLYWYQQILGQGPKLLIQFQNNGVVDDSQLPKDRFSAERLKGVDSTLKIQPAKLEDSAVYLCASSLGMAGGRNTGELFFGEGSRLTVL.

The gene calls are TRBV27 and TRBJ1-1, with TRBD1 identical over 9 bases. The J segment lost 6 bases and the V segment lost 6 bases, leaving 8 bases of the junction unmatched. CDR1 and CDR2 from the germline V gene are MNHEY and SMNVEV (reference sequence). There are 14 residues in the CDR3. As DNA, the CDR3 is TGTGCCAGCAGGCCGGGACAGGGTAAGGCTGAAGCTTTCTTT. The encoded protein is CASRPGQGKAEAFF.

This rearrangement joins TRBV11-2 to TRBJ2-7; no clear D gene. CDR3 size: 13 residues. The ends were cut back, 4 bases at V and 1 base at J, with 8 bases in the middle. Germline CDR1 and CDR2: SGHAT and FQNNGV. The CDR3 protein is CASSSGLSYEQYF. As DNA, the CDR3 is TGTGCCAGCAGCTCCGGTCTTTCCTACGAGCAGTACTTC.

As for this clone: At the DNA level, this CDR3 is encoded by other sequences in the same sample as well. The V and J genes are TRBV6-4 and TRBJ2-1; TRBD2 aligns across 8 bases. The CDR3 is 15 amino acids. Looked up from germline, CDR1 is MRHNA and CDR2 is SNTAGT. The J segment lost 4 bases and the V segment lost 3 bases, leaving 5 bases of the junction unmatched. The CDR3 protein is CASSDRAGDYNEQFF. The CDR3 region has the DNA TGTGCCAGCAGTGATAGAGCGGGAGATTACAATGAGCAGTTCTTC.

V and J are TRBV7-2 and TRBJ2-7; 10 nucleotides agree with TRBD2. The CDR3 is made up of 15 amino acids. From germline, CDR1 is SGHTA and CDR2 FQGNSA. V trimming: 5 bases; J trimming: 2 bases; junction bases outside the gene matches: 6. The CDR3: CASSSASGGAYEQYF. The CDR3 bases are TGTGCCAGCAGCAGCGCTAGCGGGGGAGCCTACGAGCAGTACTTC.

The rearrangement uses TRBV19 and TRBJ2-3; 8 bases are a match to TRBD1. The germline CDR1 and CDR2 sequences are LNHDA and SQIVND (reference sequence). The CDR3 is 15 amino acids. V shed 1 base and J 4 bases; nucleotides not matched to a gene: 4. CDR3 DNA sequence: TGTGCCAGTAGTATAGGAGGACAGGGTGCAGATACGCAGTATTTT. Amino acid sequence: CASSIGGQGADTQYF.

The chain joins TRBV28 to TRBJ2-2; a weak D match, TRBD2 (5 bases). Germline V gives CDR1 MDHEN, CDR2 SYDVKM. The V end was cut by 6 bases, the J end by 7 bases, with 12 bases between. The CDR3 length is 13 residues. DNA for the CDR3: TGTGCCAGCAGCCCGAGGGCAGGCGGGGAGCTGTTTTTT. Residues: CASSPRAGGELFF.

This clone has just one count. V gene TRBV29-1 combines with J gene TRBJ1-2; perhaps TRBD1 as D (5 bases). V was shortened by 6 bases and J by 8 bases, with 19 bases between the two germline ends. The CDR3 is 13 amino acids. CDR1 and CDR2 (germline): SQVTM, ANQGSEA. The CDR3 DNA sequence: TGCAGCGTGGGGCTTCAGGTCCTAGACGGCTACACCTTC. Its translation: CSVGLQVLDGYTF.

The chain has TRBV5-1 and TRBJ1-6; TRBD1 agrees at 7 bases. The CDR3 has 14 residues. V was clipped by 5 bases and J by 9 bases; unmatched bases: 8. The V gene's germline CDR1 is SGHRS and CDR2 YFSETQ. The CDR3 DNA reads as TGCGCCAGCAGTAGGACAGGCGGAAGTTCACCCCTCCACTTT. Protein: CASSRTGGSSPLHF. The entire variable domain, with the rest obtained from reference TRBV5-1 and TRBJ1-6, is as follows: KAGVTQTPRYLIKTRGQQVTLSCSPISGHRSVSWYQQTPGQGLQFLFEYFSETQRNKGNFPGRFSGRQFSNSRSEMNVSTLELGDSALYLCASSRTGGSSPLHFGNGTRLTVT.

The chain carries TRBV27 and TRBJ1-6; perhaps TRBD1 as D (6 bases). Germline V gene sequence: CDR1 MNHEY, CDR2 SMNVEV (reference sequence). The CDR3 covers 16 residues. Trimming took off 4 bases at V and 5 bases at J, with 15 bases between the two ends. CDR3 region: CASSSTGGGHNSPLHF. The CDR3 DNA reads as TGTGCCAGCAGTTCGACAGGCGGAGGCCATAATTCACCCCTCCACTTT.

The chain carries TRBV5-6 and TRBJ2-7, with D perhaps matching TRBD1 (6 bases). This CDR3 spans 12 amino acids. Looked up from germline, CDR1 is SGHDT and CDR2 is YYEEEE. The ends were cut back, 4 bases at V and 4 bases at J, with 9 bases in the middle. The CDR3 region is CASSIGQYEQYF. The CDR3 DNA sequence: TGTGCCAGCAGCATAGGACAGTACGAGCAGTACTTC.

The V and J genes are TRBV29-1 and TRBJ2-1; possibly TRBD1 for D (6 bases). Germline loops: CDR1 SQVTM, CDR2 ANQGSEA. CDR3 length: 15 residues. Trimming pared 6 bases from V and 0 bases from J, leaving 15 bases between. The CDR3, as DNA: TGCAGCGTACCCTCCAGGGGTAACTCCTACAATGAGCAGTTCTTC. Translating gives CSVPSRGNSYNEQFF.

In DNA, the CDR3 is TGTGCCAGCTCACCAAGGGGACAGACGAACACTGAAGCTTTCTTT. This gives the protein CASSPRGQTNTEAFF. The chain carries TRBV18 and TRBJ1-1, with 7 positions matching TRBD1. Looked up from germline, CDR1 is KGHSH and CDR2 is LQKENI. After removal of 2 bases from V and 1 base from J, the junction contained 4 bases not matched to a gene. This CDR3 comprises 15 residues.

This chain joins TRBV5-5 and TRBJ2-7; perhaps TRBD2 as D (6 bases). The CDR3 contains 17 residues. CDR1 is SGHKS and CDR2 is YYEKEE in the germline V gene (reference sequence). Between the trimmed V and J ends, which lost 2 bases and 0 bases, there was a span of 18 bases. CDR3 nucleotide sequence: TGTGCCAGCAGCTTCTTTGCGAGCGGGTCCTTCTCCTACGAGCAGTACTTC. Translating gives CASSFFASGSFSYEQYF.